This TCR beta chain originates from a study of T cells after yellow fever vaccination. TCR cDNA was made by 5'RACE template switching, adding a universal primer site and UMIs. TCRdb independently ran MiXCR on the 5' RACE reads; one entry per CDR3 protein. Found here are 400,000 to 450,000 distinct CDR3 sequences, under 20% of them singletons; the top ten hold roughly a sixth. This clonotype was found once. Its antigen remains unknown. This CDR3 is 15 amino acids long. J lost 0 bases, V lost 3 bases, and 0 bases had no gene match. Germline CDR1 and CDR2: KGHDR and SFDVKD. General study results and limits: Post-booster reappearance was seen for most primary-vaccination clones (nearly 97% CD4, 75% to 90% CD8). A small share of clonotypes appeared in both CD4 and CD8 compartments.

The gene calls are TRBV24-1 and TRBJ2-1, with 8 bases fitting TRBD2. Sequencing was performed on PBMCs, taken before the yellow fever booster vaccination. This clonotype originated in a young man who received the YFV17D yellow fever vaccine. CDR3 DNA sequence: TGTGCCACCAGTGATAGCGGGAGCTCCTACAATGAGCAGTTCTTC. Translation: CATSDSGSSYNEQFF.